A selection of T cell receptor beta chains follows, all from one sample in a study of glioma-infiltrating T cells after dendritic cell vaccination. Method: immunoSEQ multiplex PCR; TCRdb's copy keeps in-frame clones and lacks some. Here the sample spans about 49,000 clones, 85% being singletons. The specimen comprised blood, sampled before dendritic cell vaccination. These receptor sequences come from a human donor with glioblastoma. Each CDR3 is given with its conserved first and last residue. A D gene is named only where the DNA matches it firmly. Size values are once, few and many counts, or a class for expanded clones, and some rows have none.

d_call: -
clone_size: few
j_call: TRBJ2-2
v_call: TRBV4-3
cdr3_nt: TGCGCCAGCAGCCAAGACGGCAGGGGATTGAACACCGGGGAGCTGTTTTTT
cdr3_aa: CASSQDGRGLNTGELFF

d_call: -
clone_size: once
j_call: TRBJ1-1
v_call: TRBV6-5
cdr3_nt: TGTGCCAGCATTGCTAGGACAGCGAGGACCACTGAAGCTTTCTTT
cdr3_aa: CASIARTARTTEAFF

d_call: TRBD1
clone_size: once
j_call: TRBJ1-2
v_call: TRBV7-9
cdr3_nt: TGTGCCAGCAGCCGGGACAGACAGTCCAGCTACACCTTC
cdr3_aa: CASSRDRQSSYTF

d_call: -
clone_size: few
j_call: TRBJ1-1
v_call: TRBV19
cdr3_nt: TGTGCCAGTAGTTCCTTAAGACAGATGAACACTGAAGCTTTCTTT
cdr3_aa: CASSSLRQMNTEAFF

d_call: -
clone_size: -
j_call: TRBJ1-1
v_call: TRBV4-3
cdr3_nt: TGCGCCAGCAGCCAACATATCACAGGGACTGAAGCTTTCTTT
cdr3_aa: CASSQHITGTEAFF

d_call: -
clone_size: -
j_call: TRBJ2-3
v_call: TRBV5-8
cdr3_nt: TGTGCCAGCAGCTTGGGGCGGGACGGAACAACGCAGTATTTT
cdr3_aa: CASSLGRDGTTQYF

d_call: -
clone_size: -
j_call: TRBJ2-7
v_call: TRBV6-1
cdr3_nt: TGTGCCAGCAGTCTAGGACAGCAGCAGTACTTC
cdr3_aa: CASSLGQQQYF

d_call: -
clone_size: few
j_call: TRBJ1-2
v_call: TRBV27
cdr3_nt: TGTGCCAGCAGTTTATCCCATACAGACAGCTATCGAAACTATGGCTACACCTTC
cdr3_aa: CASSLSHTDSYRNYGYTF

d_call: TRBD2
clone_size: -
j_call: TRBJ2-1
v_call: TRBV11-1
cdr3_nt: TGTGCCAGCAGCTTAGTCCCCGGGACTAGCGGGGTTAATGAGCAGTTCTTC
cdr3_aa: CASSLVPGTSGVNEQFF

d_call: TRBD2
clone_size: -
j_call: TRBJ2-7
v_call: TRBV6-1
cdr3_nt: TGTGCCAGCAGTGAACCGGGACTAAGCTCCTACGAGCAGTACTTC
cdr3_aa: CASSEPGLSSYEQYF

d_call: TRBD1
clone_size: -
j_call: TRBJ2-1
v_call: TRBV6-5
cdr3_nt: TGTGCCAGCAGTCCCGGGACAGGTGCACACAATGAGCAGTTCTTC
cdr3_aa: CASSPGTGAHNEQFF

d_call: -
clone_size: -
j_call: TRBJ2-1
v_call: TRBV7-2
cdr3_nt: TGTGCCAGCAGCCCAGCCCCTGCGCGGAGCTCCTACAATGAGCAGTTCTTC
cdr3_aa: CASSPAPARSSYNEQFF

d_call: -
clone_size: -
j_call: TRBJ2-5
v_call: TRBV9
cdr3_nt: TGTGCCAGCAGCGTAGAGGGGGGGATGGAGACCCAGTACTTC
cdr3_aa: CASSVEGGMETQYF

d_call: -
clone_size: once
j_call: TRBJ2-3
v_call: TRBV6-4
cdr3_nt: TGTGCCAGCAGTGAAAGGACTTTCAGCACAGATACGCAGTATTTT
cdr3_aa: CASSERTFSTDTQYF

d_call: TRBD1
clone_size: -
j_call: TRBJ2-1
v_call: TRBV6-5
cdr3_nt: TGTGCCAGCAGAGACAGGGGGCTCCCCAATGAGCAGTTCTTC
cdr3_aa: CASRDRGLPNEQFF

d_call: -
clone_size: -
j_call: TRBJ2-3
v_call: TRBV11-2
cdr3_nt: TGTGCCAGCAGCTTAGTTAGAGGCGGAGCGAACACAGATACGCAGTATTTT
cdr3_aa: CASSLVRGGANTDTQYF

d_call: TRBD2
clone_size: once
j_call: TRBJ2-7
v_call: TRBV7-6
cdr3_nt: TGTGCCAGCAGCCAAACCACCGGGACTAGCGGGAACGAGCAGTACTTC
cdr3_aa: CASSQTTGTSGNEQYF

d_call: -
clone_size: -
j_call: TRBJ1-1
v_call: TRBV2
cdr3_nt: TGTGCCAGCAGTGTGACAGAGAACACTGAAGCTTTCTTT
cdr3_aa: CASSVTENTEAFF

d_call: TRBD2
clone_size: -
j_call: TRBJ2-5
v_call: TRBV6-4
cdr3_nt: TGTGCCAGCAGCCCTCGACCGGGACTAGCGGGGGGTTCACCAGAGACCCAGTACTTC
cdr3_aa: CASSPRPGLAGGSPETQYF

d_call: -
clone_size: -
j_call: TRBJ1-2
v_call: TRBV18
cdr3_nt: TGTGCCAGCTCACCTGAACAGAACTATGGCTACACCTTC
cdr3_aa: CASSPEQNYGYTF

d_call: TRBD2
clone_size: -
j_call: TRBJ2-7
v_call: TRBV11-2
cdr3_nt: TGTGCCAGCAGCTCGTCCTCTGGGGTAGCGGGCAGCTACGAGCAGTACTTC
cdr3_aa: CASSSSSGVAGSYEQYF

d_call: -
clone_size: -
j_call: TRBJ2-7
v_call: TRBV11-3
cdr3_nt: TGTGCCAGCAGCTTAGGCCGGGGAGGTGAGCAGTACTTC
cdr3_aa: CASSLGRGGEQYF

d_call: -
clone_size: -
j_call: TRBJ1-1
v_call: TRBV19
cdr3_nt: TGTGCCAGTAGTATAGGAGGGGGAAGGACTGAAGCTTTCTTT
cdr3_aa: CASSIGGGRTEAFF

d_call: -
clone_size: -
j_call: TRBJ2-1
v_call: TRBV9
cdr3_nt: TGTGCCAGCAGCGTAGGGGGGCCCCCCTACAATGAGCAGTTCTTC
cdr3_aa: CASSVGGPPYNEQFF

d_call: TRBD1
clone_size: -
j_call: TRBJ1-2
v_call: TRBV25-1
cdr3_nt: TGTGCCAGCAGTACCTGGACAGGGGCCTATGGCTACACCTTC
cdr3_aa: CASSTWTGAYGYTF

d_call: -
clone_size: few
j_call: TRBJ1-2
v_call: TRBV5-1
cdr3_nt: TGCGCCAGCAGCTTGGATTACGGTGGCTATGGCTACACCTTC
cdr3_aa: CASSLDYGGYGYTF

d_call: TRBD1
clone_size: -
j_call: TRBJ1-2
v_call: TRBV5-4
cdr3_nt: TGTGCCAGCAGCCTTGACAGGGCCGGGTATGGCTACACCTTC
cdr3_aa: CASSLDRAGYGYTF

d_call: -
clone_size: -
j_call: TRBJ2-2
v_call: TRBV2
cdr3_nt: TGTGCCAGCAATCAGGGGTTCACCGGGGAGCTGTTTTTT
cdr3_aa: CASNQGFTGELFF

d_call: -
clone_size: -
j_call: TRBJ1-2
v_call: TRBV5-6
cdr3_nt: TGTGCCAGCAGCTTGGACGGGGACTACTATGGCTACACCTTC
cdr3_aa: CASSLDGDYYGYTF

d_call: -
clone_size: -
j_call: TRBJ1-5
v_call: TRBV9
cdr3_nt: TGTGCCAGCAGCGTAGCAGGAAATAGCAATCAGCCCCAGCATTTT
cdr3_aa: CASSVAGNSNQPQHF

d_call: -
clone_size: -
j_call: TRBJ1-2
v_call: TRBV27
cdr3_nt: TGTGCCAGCAGTTTATCGACCGGGGGGCTGTATGGCTACACCTTC
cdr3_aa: CASSLSTGGLYGYTF

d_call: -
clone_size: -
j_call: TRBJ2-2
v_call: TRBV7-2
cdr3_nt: TGTGCCAGCAGCTTAGGTCTCCCTACGACCGGGGAGCTGTTTTTT
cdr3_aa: CASSLGLPTTGELFF

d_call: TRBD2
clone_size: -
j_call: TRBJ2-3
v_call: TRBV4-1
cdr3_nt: TGCGCCAGCAGCCAAGATCTCAGCGGGGGAATAGATACGCAGTATTTT
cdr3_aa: CASSQDLSGGIDTQYF

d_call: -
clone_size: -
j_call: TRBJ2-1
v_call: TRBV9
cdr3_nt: TGTGCCAGCAGCGCCGGGGATGAGCAGTTCTTC
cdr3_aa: CASSAGDEQFF

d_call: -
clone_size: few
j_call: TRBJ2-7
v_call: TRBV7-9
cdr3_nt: TGTGCCAGCGTCGGCTCCTACGAGCAGTACTTC
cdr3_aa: CASVGSYEQYF

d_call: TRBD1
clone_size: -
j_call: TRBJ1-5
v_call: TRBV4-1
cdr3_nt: TGCGCCAGCAGCCTGACGGACAGGGTCAATCAGCCCCAGCATTTT
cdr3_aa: CASSLTDRVNQPQHF

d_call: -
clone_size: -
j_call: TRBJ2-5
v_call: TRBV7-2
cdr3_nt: TGTGCCAGCAGCTTAGCGGAGCTCCGGGGGGAGACCCAGTACTTC
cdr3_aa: CASSLAELRGETQYF

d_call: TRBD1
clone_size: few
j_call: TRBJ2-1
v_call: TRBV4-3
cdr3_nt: TGCGCCAGCAGCCTATCACCGGCCGGGACAGGGGCGGATGAGCAGTTCTTC
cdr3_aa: CASSLSPAGTGADEQFF